The rows below give T cell receptor beta chains drawn from one sample of a study of Graves' ophthalmopathy and Graves' hyperthyroidism. A single record per CDR3 protein comes from TCRdb applying MiXCR to the multiplex PCR reads. Of 45,000 to 60,000 distinct CDR3 sequences in the sample, roughly half are singletons; the top ten hold 4.7%. Material: peripheral blood. The source is an adult woman with Graves' ophthalmopathy. CDR3s include the opening cysteine and the closing phenylalanine or tryptophan. A D gene is named only where the DNA matches it firmly. Size values are once, few and many counts, or a class for expanded clones, and some rows have none.

V	size	J	D	CDR3	DNA
TRBV11-2	many	TRBJ2-7	.	CASSSRTLYEQYF	TGTGCCAGCAGCTCTCGGACACTCTACGAGCAGTACTTC
TRBV20-1	once	TRBJ2-5	.	CSARDRAGLQETQYF	TGCAGTGCTAGAGATAGGGCGGGACTCCAAGAGACCCAGTACTTC
TRBV7-9	.	TRBJ2-2	.	CASIRGGTRELFF	TGTGCAAGTATCCGGGGAGGCACCAGGGAGCTGTTTTTT
TRBV5-4	many	TRBJ2-7	.	CASSFPRGSSYEQYF	TGTGCCAGCAGCTTCCCGCGCGGTAGCTCCTACGAGCAGTACTTC
TRBV7-6	.	TRBJ2-1	.	CASSLRGPEQFF	TGTGCCAGCAGCTTAAGGGGACCTGAGCAGTTCTTC
TRBV20-1	.	TRBJ1-5	TRBD1	CSASAQGVNQPQHF	TGCAGTGCTAGTGCGCAGGGGGTAAATCAGCCCCAGCATTTT
TRBV7-3	many	TRBJ2-7	TRBD1	CASSADRGRPYEQYF	TGTGCCAGCAGCGCAGACAGGGGGCGACCCTACGAGCAGTACTTC
TRBV10-3	.	TRBJ2-3	.	CAISELSPGTQYF	TGTGCCATCAGTGAGCTGTCCCCGGGTACGCAGTATTTT
TRBV10-3	.	TRBJ1-4	TRBD1	CAISVDRDRREKLFF	TGTGCCATCAGTGTCGACCGGGACAGGAGAGAAAAACTGTTTTTT
TRBV7-8	.	TRBJ2-3	TRBD2	CASSWTSGRASTDTQYF	TGTGCCAGCAGCTGGACTAGCGGGAGGGCCAGCACAGATACGCAGTATTTT
TRBV6-2/TRBV6-3	many	TRBJ1-1	.	CASSYPTEAFF	TGTGCCAGCAGTTACCCCACTGAAGCTTTCTTT
TRBV7-3	many	TRBJ2-2	.	CASSPLFREIGELFF	TGTGCCAGCAGCCCCCTCTTTCGAGAAATCGGGGAGCTGTTTTTT
TRBV12-3/TRBV12-4	many	TRBJ1-6	TRBD1	CASTSGQGNSPLHF	TGTGCCAGCACCTCGGGACAGGGTAATTCACCCCTCCACTTT
TRBV20-1	.	TRBJ2-5	TRBD1	CSARMTGVETQYF	TGCAGTGCTAGAATGACAGGGGTAGAGACCCAGTACTTC
TRBV27	many	TRBJ1-2	TRBD1	CASSWRTGGSGYTF	TGTGCCAGCAGTTGGAGGACAGGGGGGTCTGGCTACACCTTC
TRBV19	many	TRBJ1-1	TRBD1	CASSIGSILDRGSMNTEAFF	TGTGCCAGTAGTATTGGGTCCATTTTGGACAGGGGGTCCATGAACACTGAAGCTTTCTTT
TRBV29-1	.	TRBJ2-7	.	CGVTGSSYEQHF	TGCGGCGTTACGGGTTCCTCCTACGAGCAGCACTTC
TRBV24-1	.	TRBJ2-2	.	CVTSDVAGHGELFF	TGTGTCACCAGTGATGTGGCGGGGCACGGGGAGCTGTTTTTT
TRBV5-1	.	TRBJ2-1	TRBD2	CASSLTGTRINEQFF	TGCGCCAGCAGCTTGACCGGGACTAGGATCAATGAGCAGTTCTTC
TRBV7-9	many	TRBJ2-7	.	CASSSSYGPGMAGEQYF	TGTGCCAGCAGCTCGTCGTACGGGCCTGGGATGGCGGGCGAGCAGTACTTC
TRBV5-1	many	TRBJ1-4	TRBD1	CASSYQGVSEKLFF	TGCGCCAGCAGCTACCAGGGGGTGAGCGAAAAACTGTTTTTT
TRBV7-6	.	TRBJ2-7	.	CASAKQAGSYEQYF	TGTGCCAGCGCCAAACAGGCAGGTTCCTACGAGCAGTACTTC
TRBV7-9	many	TRBJ2-3	.	CASSRQVGGGGTDTQYF	TGTGCCAGCAGCCGACAGGTGGGCGGGGGAGGCACAGATACGCAGTATTTT
TRBV20-1	.	TRBJ1-5	.	CSARALRGGGLHNNQPQHF	TGCAGTGCTAGAGCCTTGAGGGGGGGGGGGCTTCATAACAATCAGCCCCAGCATTTT
TRBV14	many	TRBJ2-3	TRBD2	CASSQSRGRAMNTQYF	TGTGCCAGCAGCCAAAGTCGTGGGAGGGCCATGAATACGCAGTATTTT